These T cell receptor beta chains were read from a single sample in a study of blood T cell repertoires in COVID-19. Libraries were prepared by immunoSEQ multiplex PCR; TCRdb keeps only in-frame clonotypes and omits some of them. The sample comprises some 35,000 clones, around 80% of which are singletons, and approximately 31% rests with the top ten. Sequences were obtained from peripheral blood. The receptors derive from an older man with acute or convalescent COVID-19. Each CDR3 is given with its conserved first and last residue. A D gene is named only where the DNA matches it firmly. Clone size is stated in some rows and not others, as once, few, many or a class when expanded.

v_call	d_call	clone_size	j_call	cdr3_aa	cdr3_nt
TRBV5-8	.	.	TRBJ2-5	CASSLGIRGETQYF	TGTGCCAGCAGCTTGGGGATCCGGGGGGAGACCCAGTACTTC
TRBV4-1	.	.	TRBJ1-2	CASSQDAGWTEYGYTF	TGCGCCAGCAGCCAAGATGCAGGCTGGACAGAATATGGCTACACCTTC
TRBV7-7	TRBD2	.	TRBJ2-2	CASSPAGVLDTGELFF	TGTGCCAGCAGCCCGGCGGGGGTTCTTGACACCGGGGAGCTGTTTTTT
TRBV30	.	few	TRBJ2-2	CAWRLAVNTGELFF	TGTGCCTGGAGACTTGCGGTTAACACCGGGGAGCTGTTTTTT
TRBV12-5	.	.	TRBJ2-5	CASGLGTVQETQYF	TGTGCTAGTGGTTTGGGGACAGTACAAGAGACCCAGTACTTC
TRBV2	.	few	TRBJ1-2	CASSGLQDGRANYGYTF	TGTGCCAGCAGCGGACTTCAAGACGGACGAGCTAACTATGGCTACACCTTC
TRBV4-2	.	.	TRBJ2-1	CASSHLRTQEQFF	TGTGCCAGCAGCCACCTTCGTACCCAGGAGCAGTTCTTC
TRBV5-8	TRBD1	.	TRBJ1-1	CASSLNRGRWNTEAFF	TGTGCCAGCAGCCTAAACAGGGGGAGATGGAACACTGAAGCTTTCTTT
TRBV28	.	.	TRBJ1-4	CASSLPGAGSNEKLFF	TGTGCCAGCAGTTTACCAGGGGCTGGGTCTAATGAAAAACTGTTTTTT
TRBV28	TRBD1	.	TRBJ2-5	CASSPISGQGAETQYF	TGTGCCAGCAGCCCCATCTCAGGACAGGGGGCGGAGACCCAGTACTTC
TRBV15	.	once	TRBJ1-5	CATSRDRLLARFQPQHF	TGTGCCACCAGCAGAGATAGATTGTTGGCGAGGTTTCAGCCCCAGCATTTT
TRBV10-3	TRBD1	.	TRBJ2-7	CAISETRDSTYEQYF	TGTGCCATCAGTGAGACCCGGGACAGTACCTACGAGCAGTACTTC
TRBV9	TRBD2	.	TRBJ2-2	CASSVTGTSLTTGELFF	TGTGCCAGCAGCGTGACCGGGACTAGCCTAACAACCGGGGAGCTGTTTTTT
TRBV2	TRBD1	once	TRBJ1-2	CASSAGQGMGYTF	TGTGCCAGCAGCGCGGGACAGGGCATGGGCTACACCTTC
TRBV5-1	.	.	TRBJ2-7	CASSFSGREQYF	TGCGCCAGCAGCTTTTCAGGGCGCGAGCAGTACTTC
TRBV5-1	.	.	TRBJ2-1	CASSLGDTPYKQFF	TGCGCCAGCAGCTTGGGGGACACCCCCTATAAGCAGTTCTTC
TRBV6-2/TRBV6-3	TRBD1	.	TRBJ1-3	CASSYSIGTANLAGNTIYF	TGTGCCAGCAGTTACTCAATCGGGACAGCAAACCTCGCGGGAAACACCATATATTTT
TRBV2	TRBD1	.	TRBJ2-7	CASRRPGQGAYEQYF	TGTGCCAGCAGGCGTCCCGGACAGGGGGCCTACGAGCAGTACTTC
TRBV7-6	TRBD1	.	TRBJ2-2	CASSLGGGTGSTGELFF	TGTGCCAGCAGCTTAGGGGGCGGGACAGGAAGTACCGGGGAGCTGTTTTTT
TRBV19	.	once	TRBJ2-1	CASSIARTSYNEQFF	TGTGCCAGTAGTATTGCCCGGACATCTTACAATGAGCAGTTCTTC
TRBV7-3	TRBD1	.	TRBJ2-1	CASSLRAGTGDNEQFF	TGTGCCAGCAGCTTAAGGGCCGGGACAGGGGACAATGAGCAGTTCTTC
TRBV6-5	TRBD1	.	TRBJ1-5	CASRQGNQPQHF	TGTGCCAGTAGACAGGGTAACCAGCCCCAGCATTTT
TRBV5-1	TRBD1	.	TRBJ1-6	CASSTRDSDYNSPLHF	TGCGCCAGCAGCACCCGGGACAGCGACTATAATTCACCCCTCCACTTT
TRBV7-2	.	.	TRBJ2-2	CASSPQTGSRGELFF	TGTGCCAGCAGCCCGCAAACAGGGAGTCGGGGGGAGCTGTTTTTT
TRBV19	TRBD2	.	TRBJ2-7	CASSPLAGGPYEQYF	TGTGCCAGTAGTCCTCTAGCGGGGGGCCCCTACGAGCAGTACTTC
TRBV4-1	TRBD2	.	TRBJ2-7	CASSPWAGGTYEQYF	TGCGCCAGCAGCCCTTGGGCGGGAGGGACCTACGAGCAGTACTTC
TRBV4-3	.	once	TRBJ1-4	CASSQDLGGANEKLFF	TGCGCCAGCAGCCAAGATTTAGGGGGGGCTAATGAAAAACTGTTTTTT
TRBV6-5	TRBD1	.	TRBJ2-1	CASKEQGPGNEQFF	TGTGCCAGCAAAGAACAGGGGCCTGGCAATGAGCAGTTCTTC
TRBV5-1	.	.	TRBJ2-7	CASSNGQTSSYEQYF	TGCGCCAGCAGCAACGGACAGACGAGCTCCTACGAGCAGTACTTC
TRBV25-1	.	.	TRBJ2-7	CASSPDWGTYEQYF	TGTGCCAGCAGCCCCGACTGGGGCACCTACGAGCAGTACTTC
TRBV6-1	TRBD1	.	TRBJ1-2	CASSDFRQGQSGYTF	TGTGCCAGCAGTGATTTTCGACAGGGACAATCTGGCTACACCTTC
TRBV20-1	.	few	TRBJ1-5	CSASGGLIGNQPQHF	TGCAGTGCTAGTGGGGGGCTGATCGGGAATCAGCCCCAGCATTTT
TRBV6-2/TRBV6-3	.	few	TRBJ2-1	CASSYTSSYNEQFF	TGTGCCAGCAGTTACACCAGCTCCTACAATGAGCAGTTCTTC
TRBV11-3	.	.	TRBJ2-1	CASSLGTPFHNEQFF	TGTGCCAGCAGCTTGGGGACACCGTTTCACAATGAGCAGTTCTTC
TRBV7-8	TRBD1	.	TRBJ2-7	CASSPTDRGSYEQYF	TGTGCCAGCAGCCCGACGGACAGGGGGTCGTACGAGCAGTACTTC
TRBV5-6	.	.	TRBJ1-6	CASSLAQGSYNSPLHF	TGTGCCAGCAGCTTGGCCCAGGGGAGTTATAATTCACCCCTCCACTTT
TRBV29-1	TRBD1	once	TRBJ2-2	CSVARQGAGELFF	TGCAGCGTTGCACGACAGGGGGCCGGGGAGCTGTTTTTT